This T cell receptor beta chain came from a study of T cell responses to AZD1222 COVID-19 vaccine. Study-wide findings and caveats: Baseline serostatus was positive in only six AZD1222 recipients. Reportedly, nearly half the spike-specific TCRs target unmutated variant regions. The sample set comprised mostly white British donors with more females, and clonal diversity was possibly underestimated. Across the whole spike, CD4 TCRs peaked at regions 160-218 and 743-854.

Only in-frame clones appear in the TCRdb table, and some are missing; sequencing was by immunoSEQ multiplex PCR. In the table there are under 50,000 clones, around 77% of which are singletons. Of note for this clone: Antigen unknown.

CDR3 length: 14 amino acids. Germline V gene data show CDR1 as SEHNR and CDR2 as FQNEAQ (reference sequence). V lost 1 base and J lost 5, with 8 bases in between. The rearrangement uses TRBV7-9 and TRBJ1-4; D is unclear. This specimen was peripheral blood, taken 28 days after the second dose of the MenACWY control vaccine. The source of this sequence is an adult who received the MenACWY meningococcal vaccine as a control. CDR3 sequence reads: CASSLGHGNEKLFF. The CDR3 DNA is TGTGCCAGCAGCTTAGGACATGGGAATGAAAAACTGTTTTTT.